This is a list of T cell receptor beta chains from one sample in a study of Tregs in tolerant kidney transplant recipients. Libraries were prepared by immunoSEQ multiplex PCR; TCRdb keeps only in-frame clonotypes and omits some of them. The table shows roughly 70,000 clones, with approximately 89% occurring only once. The sequencing here drew on CD4+ T cells from blood (PBMCs), taken 6 months after the transplant. The receptors derive from a human patient who received a combined kidney and bone marrow transplant. Some of these T cells may belong to the graft donor. The CDR3 runs from the conserved cysteine through the conserved F or W. Fields, in order: CDR3 protein, V gene, CDR3 length, J gene.

CASSFLGTYSGNTIYF TRBV11-3 16 TRBJ1-3
CASSVLAGDNNEQFF TRBV5-1 15 TRBJ2-1
CASSEKSTGGAGETQYF TRBV2 17 TRBJ2-5
CAISPHGENTGELFF TRBV10-3 15 TRBJ2-2
CASSVHRVNSPLHF TRBV9 14 TRBJ1-6
CASTARGGGFFEQFF TRBV2 15 TRBJ2-1
CASLQVFNSRAPVYGYTF TRBV19 18 TRBJ1-2
CASSETGGREGANVLTF TRBV6-1 17 TRBJ2-6
CASSPGTVDYGYTF TRBV19 14 TRBJ1-2
CASSQRHRGHGYTF TRBV4-3 14 TRBJ1-2
CASSQDRVQETQYF TRBV7-9 14 TRBJ2-5
CASSECDVRTSLTDTQYF TRBV10-1 18 TRBJ2-3
CASSQDGGVGTDTQYF TRBV4-3 16 TRBJ2-3
CATSRGGGSDTQYF TRBV15 14 TRBJ2-3
CASSASGTGNTIYF TRBV6-1 14 TRBJ1-3
CASSPTSFPDTQYF TRBV18 14 TRBJ2-3
CASSSTPGANVLTF TRBV6-1 14 TRBJ2-6
CASSVISGPYNEQFF TRBV9 15 TRBJ2-1
CASSKGEQGYFYGYTF TRBV21-1 16 TRBJ1-2
CASSLGGENYGYTF TRBV11-3 14 TRBJ1-2
CASSPQREETQYF TRBV18 13 TRBJ2-5
CASTLDSLGTEAFF TRBV9 14 TRBJ1-1
CASSPGTGRFYEQFF TRBV7-2 15 TRBJ2-1
CASMGAPSSYNEQFF TRBV5-4 15 TRBJ2-1
CASSLSIQGNTEAFF TRBV28 15 TRBJ1-1
CASSYSEGPVSPLHF TRBV6-6 15 TRBJ1-6
CSVDESGQVNEQFF TRBV29-1 14 TRBJ2-1
CASSIRVSQPQHF TRBV19 13 TRBJ1-5
CASSVNRERRNEQFF TRBV7-2 15 TRBJ2-1
CASSPSRGLAGRGNTGELFF TRBV5-1 20 TRBJ2-2
CASSLKQDRGAHEQYF TRBV27 16 TRBJ2-7
CASSQERVKLFF TRBV4-1 12 TRBJ1-4
CASSGLHYRTSVNTGELFF TRBV6-1 19 TRBJ2-2
CASSFVDYRLNPEATQYF TRBV7-9 18 TRBJ2-5
CASRGQGGGRGEKLFF TRBV28 16 TRBJ1-4
CASSESGTRSGNTIYF TRBV2 16 TRBJ1-3
CASSVLGVSSYNEQFF TRBV9 16 TRBJ2-1
CANNDSYEQYF TRBV5-4 11 TRBJ2-7
CASSKGTGGTYGYTF TRBV9 15 TRBJ1-2
CASLPGGRLGGEQYF TRBV5-1 15 TRBJ2-7
CAWSLTRDYYGYTF TRBV30 14 TRBJ1-2
CASSPQQRGTQETQYF TRBV18 16 TRBJ2-5
CASSTTGGEQYF TRBV11-3 12 TRBJ2-7
CASSRYTPGTYSNQPQHF TRBV27 18 TRBJ1-5
CASSYAGGPGTQYF TRBV6-5 14 TRBJ2-3
CSVEDLTGKSTEAFF TRBV29-1 15 TRBJ1-1
CATRRARWGTDTQYF TRBV7-8 15 TRBJ2-3
CASTGEGFTEAFF TRBV2 13 TRBJ1-1
CASRVRWENSYEQYF TRBV19 15 TRBJ2-7
CASSQDLGSFNTEAFF TRBV4-3 16 TRBJ1-1
CASSGTAQETQYF TRBV18 13 TRBJ2-5
CASSLEVGSNGNTIYF TRBV7-4 16 TRBJ1-3
CASSLGAGGLNEQFF TRBV5-1 15 TRBJ2-1